Sequencing of this TCR beta chain was carried out in a study of shared clonotypes between healthy human individuals. This clone was picked up one time. In the naive CD8 group, cells lacked CD45RO and were positively selected for CCR7, so terminally differentiated effector memory CD45RA+ cells were left out. Profiled with immunoSEQ multiplex PCR; TCRdb holds only in-frame clones, not every one. The sample consists of approximately 2,200,000 clones, about 92% of them appearing once. The receptor comes from a man aged 18 to 29 in good health. Some clones in this sample may be carry-over from other donors' samples. Material for sequencing was naive CD8+ T cells from PBMCs.

The CDR3 region is CASSLPPGMGTYEQYF. CDR3 bases: TGTGCCAGCAGCTTGCCCCCAGGGATGGGAACCTACGAGCAGTACTTC. The genes are TRBV11-2 and TRBJ2-7; tentative D call: TRBD1 (5 bases). CDR3 length: 16 amino acids. CDR1 SGHAT and CDR2 FQNNGV come from the germline V gene. The germline V and J ends were trimmed by 3 bases and 2 bases, with 17 bases remaining between them.